The source of this T cell receptor (beta chain) is a study of T cell changes during pregnancy in multiple sclerosis. Profiling relied on immunoSEQ multiplex PCR, and the TCRdb table lists in-frame clones only, not all of them. This sample has 85,000 to 100,000 clones, with about 92% found just once. The CDR3 covers 14 residues. Germline trimming cut 6 bases from V and 2 bases from J; bases unmatched to any gene: 6. Per germline, CDR1 KGHSH and CDR2 LQKENI. The starting material was peripheral blood, obtained in the first trimester of pregnancy. This receptor was taken from a female donor with multiple sclerosis, enrolled in a pregnancy study. The rearrangement uses TRBV18 and TRBJ1-2, with 7 positions matching TRBD1. CDR3 coding DNA: TGTGCCAGCTCCCGACAGGGACCGAACTATGGCTACACCTTC. It yields the protein CASSRQGPNYGYTF.